Detailed here is one T cell receptor (beta chain). Its antigen is undetermined. TCRdb used MiXCR to reprocess the 5' RACE reads, holding one entry per CDR3 protein. The repertoire has about 890,000 distinct CDR3 sequences, approximately 13% of them found once; the top ten carry about 1.6%. Germline CDR1 and CDR2: SGHAT and FQNNGV. The CDR3 runs 15 residues. V lost 5 bases, J lost 2 bases, and 15 bases lay in between. These data originate in a study of identical twins. Study results and limitations: Conclusions rested on cross-sectional statistics rather than following the same donors.

This sample also belongs to another study, concerning yellow fever vaccine responses in identical twins.

What was sequenced was PBMCs. This TCR derives from a woman aged 18-35 years in good health. J is TRBJ2-5 and V is TRBV11-2; maybe TRBD2 (6 bases). The DNA for the CDR3 is TGTGCCAGCAGCGCCCTGACTAGGGGACAAGAGACCCAGTACTTC. Translated: CASSALTRGQETQYF.